This T cell receptor beta chain was identified in a study of blood T cell repertoires in COVID-19. The wider study: The samples span acute and convalescent COVID-19 from the United States, Italy and Spain.

In the source study's methods: Reference gene primers were amplified, and this amplification served to estimate nucleated cell counts. The repertoire was sequenced with immunoSEQ multiplex PCR; TCRdb's copy has only in-frame clones and lacks some. Clonal size and the V and J genes are those of that table, whereas D and trimming came from the DNA. The sample consists of more than 350,000 clones, roughly 86% of them appearing once. This CDR3 is 13 amino acids long. Trimming left V 3 bases short and J 0 bases short, with 9 bases between. Germline CDR1 and CDR2: SQVTM and ANQGSEA. Sequenced input: peripheral blood. This sequence originates from a woman aged 25 to 39 with COVID-19, enrolled during active disease. The chain couples TRBV29-1 to TRBJ2-7, with D perhaps TRBD2 (5 bases). CDR3 residues: CSVESGLSYEQYF. Here the CDR3 DNA reads TGCAGCGTTGAGAGCGGCCTCTCCTACGAGCAGTACTTC.